The rows below give T cell receptor beta chains drawn from one sample of a study of OX40 agonist ivuxolimab in advanced cancers. Sequenced by immunoSEQ multiplex PCR; TCRdb stores in-frame clones only, minus some. This table has about 49,000 clones, 75% to 85% appearing once. This material consisted of CD4+ or CD8+ T cells sorted from blood, taken in a trial of the OX40 agonist ivuxolimab. The origin of the receptors is an adult with an advanced solid tumor such as melanoma, head and neck, liver or kidney cancer. CDR3s leave out the opening cysteine and the closing phenylalanine or tryptophan.

j_gene: TRBJ2-2; v_gene: TRBV27; CDR3aa: ASSFRTGLGTGELF
j_gene: TRBJ2-5; v_gene: TRBV19; CDR3aa: ASSTPDRGETQY
j_gene: TRBJ2-3; v_gene: TRBV6-1; CDR3aa: ASSRDRVGTDTQY
j_gene: TRBJ1-2; v_gene: TRBV23-1; CDR3aa: ASGCYT
j_gene: TRBJ2-1; v_gene: TRBV20-1; CDR3aa: SATGNEQF
j_gene: TRBJ2-1; v_gene: TRBV7-8; CDR3aa: ASSPRFGGGRHNEQF
j_gene: TRBJ2-3; v_gene: TRBV25-1; CDR3aa: ASSGVAQAYTDTQY
j_gene: TRBJ1-2; v_gene: TRBV7-9; CDR3aa: ASSFNGQGNGYT
j_gene: TRBJ2-7; v_gene: TRBV5-1; CDR3aa: ASSPRGGSYEQY
j_gene: TRBJ1-5; v_gene: TRBV7-8; CDR3aa: ASSLTINSNQPQH
j_gene: TRBJ2-5; v_gene: TRBV19; CDR3aa: ASSIEAGVLKTQY
j_gene: TRBJ2-7; v_gene: TRBV28; CDR3aa: ASSPWTGGSYEQY
j_gene: TRBJ2-1; v_gene: TRBV10-3; CDR3aa: AISELGGPYSYNEQF
j_gene: TRBJ2-7; v_gene: TRBV5-1; CDR3aa: ASSFTFDSHEQY
j_gene: TRBJ1-2; v_gene: TRBV6-5; CDR3aa: ASSYLGPNGGGYT
j_gene: TRBJ1-4; v_gene: TRBV19; CDR3aa: ASVATVTRTNEKLF
j_gene: TRBJ1-3; v_gene: TRBV5-1; CDR3aa: ASSWDGEGNTIY
j_gene: TRBJ1-2; v_gene: TRBV27; CDR3aa: ASRVGTAWRGDYGYT
j_gene: TRBJ2-7; v_gene: TRBV10-1; CDR3aa: ATNKGGTDEQY
j_gene: TRBJ2-7; v_gene: TRBV28; CDR3aa: ASKVQGPTSSEQY
j_gene: TRBJ2-2; v_gene: TRBV11-2; CDR3aa: ASSRGRDRVDGELF
j_gene: TRBJ2-3; v_gene: TRBV7-9; CDR3aa: ASSPPPRLAGGDTQY
j_gene: TRBJ1-5; v_gene: TRBV6-1; CDR3aa: ASKSGSYSNQPQH
j_gene: TRBJ1-2; v_gene: TRBV6-1; CDR3aa: ASSETLGPYGYT
j_gene: TRBJ1-3; v_gene: TRBV6-5; CDR3aa: ASSYRETSTGNTIY
j_gene: TRBJ2-3; v_gene: TRBV18; CDR3aa: ASSPRTAVGTDTQY
j_gene: TRBJ1-6; v_gene: TRBV5-1; CDR3aa: ASSSGQYNSPLH
j_gene: TRBJ1-2; v_gene: TRBV19; CDR3aa: ASSFPGQASST
j_gene: TRBJ1-4; v_gene: TRBV5-1; CDR3aa: ASSLKAGTGPEKLF
j_gene: TRBJ2-7; v_gene: TRBV4-3; CDR3aa: ASSKDAGNPYEQY
j_gene: TRBJ1-1; v_gene: TRBV15; CDR3aa: ATSRDLSGANTEAF
j_gene: TRBJ1-1; v_gene: TRBV19; CDR3aa: ASRRQGLQVSEAF
j_gene: TRBJ2-3; v_gene: TRBV5-4; CDR3aa: ASSLRAGTDTQY
j_gene: TRBJ1-1; v_gene: TRBV9; CDR3aa: ASSDRGQGGTEAF
j_gene: TRBJ1-3; v_gene: TRBV7-6; CDR3aa: ASSSSSGGGNTIY
j_gene: TRBJ1-1; v_gene: TRBV19; CDR3aa: ASSTARGMNTEAF
j_gene: TRBJ1-1; v_gene: TRBV6-1; CDR3aa: ASRDRGDTEAF
j_gene: TRBJ2-5; v_gene: TRBV19; CDR3aa: ASSSRGAETQY
j_gene: TRBJ2-1; v_gene: TRBV6-6; CDR3aa: ASSWQGPTYNEQF
j_gene: TRBJ2-2; v_gene: TRBV7-3; CDR3aa: ASGRQNTGELF